This T cell receptor (beta chain) was recorded in a study of blood T cells in healthy people across ages. Study-level results: Shifts in expanded clonotypes may have been confounded by donor CMV status, which was unknown. Strong correlation existed between TCR beta diversity and naive T cell percentage.

There were healthy Caucasian individuals from Russia, aged roughly 6 to 100, serving as donors. Using a J-beta primer mix together with a sample-barcoded 5' primer, a second PCR was run for roughly 7 to 12 cycles. All cDNA molecules were each tagged by a template-switch adaptor with 12 random nucleotides. TCRdb re-analysed the 5' RACE reads in MiXCR, keeping a single row per CDR3 protein. This table has about 280,000 distinct CDR3 sequences, roughly a quarter appearing once. At least ten counts were recorded for this clonotype. No antigen is known for it. This clonotype was sampled from a woman in her 70s in good health. What was sequenced was blood.

CDR3: CASSQRGHPSSYNEQFF. DNA for the CDR3: TGCGCCAGCAGCCAAAGGGGACATCCAAGCTCCTACAATGAGCAGTTCTTC. The rearrangement links TRBV4-1 to TRBJ2-1; tentative D call: TRBD1 (6 bases). The CDR3 runs 17 residues. The V gene's germline CDR1 is MGHRA and CDR2 YSYEKL. V gave up 2 bases and J gave up 0 bases, with 14 bases separating them.